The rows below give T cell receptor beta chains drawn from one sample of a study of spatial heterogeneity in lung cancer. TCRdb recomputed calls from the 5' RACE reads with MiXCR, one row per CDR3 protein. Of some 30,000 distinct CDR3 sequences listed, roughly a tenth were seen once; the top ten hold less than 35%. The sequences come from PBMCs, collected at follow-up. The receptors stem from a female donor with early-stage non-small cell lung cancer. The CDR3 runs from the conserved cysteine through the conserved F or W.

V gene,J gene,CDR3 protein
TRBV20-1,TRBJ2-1,CSALESGGSYNEQFF
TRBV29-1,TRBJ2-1,CSVVDRGRAEQFF
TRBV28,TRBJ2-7,CASSSIREAAYEQYF
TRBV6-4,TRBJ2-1,CASSDKGGAGNEQFF
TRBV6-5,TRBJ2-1,CASSRPEQFF
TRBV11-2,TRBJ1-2,CASSETGNYGYTF
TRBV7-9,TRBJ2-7,CASSLAGPQEQYF
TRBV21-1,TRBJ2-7,CASSKDAGRVYEQYF
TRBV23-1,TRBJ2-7,CARGPTGSHYEQYF
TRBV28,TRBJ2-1,CAVDGTISYNEQFF
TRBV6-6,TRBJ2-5,CASSWTSQETQYF